These 23 T cell receptor beta chains were sequenced from one sample in a study of blood T cell repertoires in COVID-19. Assay used: immunoSEQ multiplex PCR; TCRdb lists only in-frame clones, some missing. The sample contains more than 300,000 clones, around 92% of which appear only once. Sequenced sample: peripheral blood. These TCRs come from a woman younger than 45 with COVID-19, enrolled during active disease.

The gene calls are TRBV6-1 and TRBJ1-5; D call uncertain. The CDR3 is made up of 16 amino acids. Germline V lookup: CDR1 MNHNS, CDR2 SASEGT. The V end lost 4 bases, the J end lost 2 bases, and 15 bases lay between the germline ends. CDR3 nucleotide sequence: TGTGCCAGCAGTGGAACCCACCCGAGGGGCAATCAGCCCCAGCATTTT. Encoded protein: CASSGTHPRGNQPQHF.

This clone appeared a single time. The chain has TRBV2 and TRBJ2-1, with a possible D match to TRBD2 (5 bases). This CDR3 contains 11 residues. Germline CDR1 SNHLY, CDR2 FYNNEI. The V end was cut by 8 bases, the J end by 8 bases, with 10 bases between. The CDR3 DNA is TGTGCCAGCCGGGATTTTGATGAGCAGTTCTTC. Its translation: CASRDFDEQFF. The whole variable domain, filled in from reference TRBV2 and TRBJ2-1, reads EPEVTQTPSHQVTQMGQEVILRCVPISNHLYFYWYRQILGQKVEFLVSFYNNEISEKSEIFDDQFSVERPDGSNFTLKIRSTKLEDSAMYFCASRDFDEQFFGPGTRLTVL.

The chain carries TRBV7-2 and TRBJ1-4, with D perhaps TRBD1 (6 bases). The CDR3 sequence is 13 residues long. In germline, CDR1 is SGHTA, CDR2 FQGNSA. V was cut by 3 bases and J by 8 bases, with 10 bases left in between. As DNA, the CDR3 is TGTGCCAGCAGCTTCTTGCAGGGGGAAAAACTGTTTTTT. It is translated as CASSFLQGEKLFF.

The chain uses TRBV3-1 (or the pseudogene TRBV3-2) and TRBJ2-2; D unclear. V shed 1 base and J shed 6 bases, with 6 bases lying between them. CDR3 length: 13 amino acids. From germline, CDR1 is LGHDT and CDR2 YNNKEL (reference sequence). Here the CDR3 reads CASSQVVPGELFF. CDR3 DNA: TGTGCCAGCAGCCAAGTAGTGCCCGGGGAGCTGTTTTTT.

J is TRBJ2-7 and V is TRBV18; D possibly corresponds to TRBD1 (5 bases). CDR1 and CDR2 (germline): KGHSH, LQKENI. This CDR3 contains 13 residues. Trimming stripped 4 bases from V and 2 bases from J, with 9 bases between. The DNA for the CDR3 is TGTGCCAGCTCACAGGGGCCAGCCTACGAGCAGTACGTC. It encodes CASSQGPAYEQYV.

The rearrangement uses TRBV5-4 and TRBJ2-7; tentative D call: TRBD1 (6 bases). CDR1 and CDR2 (germline): SGHNT, YYREEE (reference sequence). V lost 2 bases and J 6 bases, leaving 15 bases between the germline ends. This CDR3 region has 14 residues. CDR3 coding DNA: TGTGCCAGCAGCTTAGGGACATACCCCAGCGAGCAGTACTTC. Residues: CASSLGTYPSEQYF. Looking up the rest from reference TRBV5-4 and TRBJ2-7 gives the full variable domain: ETGVTQSPTHLIKTRGQQVTLRCSSQSGHNTVSWYQQALGQGPQFIFQYYREEENGRGNFPPRFSGLQFPNYSSELNVNALELDDSALYLCASSLGTYPSEQYFGPGTRLTVT.

This chain joins TRBV6-8 and TRBJ1-1, with a tentative D call TRBD1 (6 bases). Trimming cost V 6 bases and J 10 bases, with 12 bases left between them. The CDR3 covers 11 residues. Germline loops: CDR1 MNHGY, CDR2 SAAAGT. The CDR3 nucleotides read TGTGCCAGCAGCCCCACAGGGCTAGCTTTCTTT. It translates to CASSPTGLAFF.

The chain uses TRBV6-5 and TRBJ2-7, with D tentatively TRBD1 (6 bases). This CDR3 spans 15 amino acids. Deletions cut 6 bases from V and 2 bases from J, with 17 bases between. Germline CDR1 and CDR2: MNHEY and SVGAGI. The CDR3 DNA sequence: TGTGCCAGCAGACGACAGTATCGGACAGCCTACGAGCAGTACGTC. Translating gives CASRRQYRTAYEQYV.

This chain connects TRBV15 to TRBJ2-3; 7 nucleotides match TRBD1. The germline CDR1 and CDR2 sequences are LNHNV and YYDKDF (reference sequence). The CDR3 has 14 amino acids. The junction had 7 bases not matched to a gene; V was cut back by 6 bases and J by 4 bases. The CDR3 DNA reads TGTGCCACCAGTCTAAGACAGGGAGCAGATACGCAGTATTTT. Residues: CATSLRQGADTQYF.

The chain links TRBV2 to TRBJ1-1; a possible D gene is TRBD1 (5 bases). The CDR3 sequence is 12 residues long. V was shortened by 6 bases and J by 7 bases, with 12 bases between the two germline ends. Looked up from germline, CDR1 is SNHLY and CDR2 is FYNNEI. CDR3 loop: CASSVDSVEAFF. In nucleotides, the CDR3 is TGTGCCAGCAGCGTAGACAGCGTTGAAGCTTTCTTT. The whole variable domain, filled in from reference TRBV2 and TRBJ1-1, reads EPEVTQTPSHQVTQMGQEVILRCVPISNHLYFYWYRQILGQKVEFLVSFYNNEISEKSEIFDDQFSVERPDGSNFTLKIRSTKLEDSAMYFCASSVDSVEAFFGQGTRLTVV.

This chain links TRBV7-9 with TRBJ2-1, with TRBD2 matching 7 bases. This CDR3 is built from 15 residues. Germline V lookup: CDR1 SEHNR, CDR2 FQNEAQ (reference sequence). After removal of 5 bases from V and 3 bases from J, the junction contained 7 bases not matched to a gene. For the CDR3, the DNA is TGTGCCAGCAGCGTCCCTAGCGGAAACTACAATGAGCAGTTCTTC. Its protein product is CASSVPSGNYNEQFF.

This clone turned up a few times. The J gene is TRBJ2-7, the V gene TRBV10-3; perhaps TRBD1 as D (5 bases). The V gene's germline CDR1 is ENHRY and CDR2 SYGVKD. Between the trimmed V and J ends, which lost 8 bases and 1 base, there was a span of 9 bases. The CDR3 covers 12 residues. The CDR3 nucleotides are TGTGCCATCGGCAGGGATTCCTACGAGCAGTACGTC. This translates into CAIGRDSYEQYV.

The chain is built from TRBV28 and TRBJ2-1; 11 bases line up with TRBD2. Germline values: CDR1 MDHEN, CDR2 SYDVKM. V lost 5 bases and J lost 4; bases outside the gene matches: 4. The CDR3 runs to 15 residues. CDR3 amino acids: CASSLLAGAYNEQFF. The CDR3 nucleotides read TGTGCCAGCAGTCTACTAGCGGGGGCTTACAATGAGCAGTTCTTC.

This clone appeared once. This rearrangement joins TRBV28 to TRBJ1-2; TRBD1 aligns across 8 bases. The germline V gene encodes CDR1 MDHEN and CDR2 SYDVKM. The V gene end was trimmed by 5 bases and the J gene end by 6 bases; junction bases not matched to a gene: 5. This CDR3 is built from 13 residues. This CDR3 is CASSRTGINGYTF. CDR3 in DNA: TGTGCCAGCAGTCGGACAGGGATAAATGGCTACACCTTC.

The rearrangement joins TRBV5-8 to TRBJ1-5; TRBD1 matches 7 bases. The CDR3 length is 14 residues. The germline V gene encodes CDR1 SGHTS and CDR2 YDEGEE. The trim removed 3 bases at V and 5 bases at J, leaving 5 bases unmatched. The CDR3 coding sequence is TGTGCCAGCAGCTCGGGACAGACCTATCAGCCCCAGCATTTT. It specifies CASSSGQTYQPQHF.

V usage is TRBV18 and J usage is TRBJ2-3, with D unclear. The ends were cut back, 2 bases at V and 5 bases at J, with 11 bases in the middle. Germline CDR1 reads KGHSH; CDR2 reads LQKENI. There are 14 residues in the CDR3. The CDR3 region is CASSPSLERDTQYF. The CDR3 DNA is TGTGCCAGCTCACCATCGTTGGAGAGAGATACGCAGTATTTT.

V is TRBV6-5 and J is TRBJ1-1; D gene uncertain. CDR1 is MNHEY and CDR2 is SVGAGI in the germline V gene. V shed 6 bases and J shed 1 base, with 3 bases lying between them. The CDR3 length is 11 residues. CDR3 sequence: CASRRNTEAFF. The CDR3 DNA reads TGTGCCAGCAGGAGGAACACTGAAGCTTTCTTT.

The chain has TRBV5-4 and TRBJ1-2; 7 bases map to TRBD1. Looked up from germline, CDR1 is SGHNT and CDR2 is YYREEE (reference sequence). With 4 bases clipped from V and 5 bases from J, the junction kept 8 bases outside the gene matches. The CDR3 consists of 14 residues. Here the CDR3 DNA reads TGTGCCAGCAGCACGTCAGGGGGATTTTATGGCTACACCTTC. It yields the protein CASSTSGGFYGYTF.

The chain links TRBV29-1 to TRBJ1-2; TRBD1 matches at 9 bases. J was trimmed by 3 bases and V by 3 bases; bases with no gene match: 5. The CDR3 totals 14 residues. Germline CDR1 is SQVTM and CDR2 is ANQGSEA. Here the CDR3 DNA reads TGCAGCGTTGAGTTGACAGGGGGAGACTATGGCTACACCTTC. Protein sequence: CSVELTGGDYGYTF.

The genes are TRBV7-2 and TRBJ1-2; 9 bases are shared with TRBD1. Germline loops: CDR1 SGHTA, CDR2 FQGNSA. V was clipped by 3 bases and J by 5 bases; unmatched bases: 10. This CDR3 spans 16 amino acids. The CDR3 DNA sequence: TGTGCCAGCAGCTTTACAGGGGGCGAACTCGGATATGGCTACACCTTC. Its translation: CASSFTGGELGYGYTF. Complete variable domain (other parts from reference TRBV7-2 and TRBJ1-2): GAGVSQSPSNKVTEKGKDVELRCDPISGHTALYWYRQSLGQGLEFLIYFQGNSAPDKSGLPSDRFSAERTGGSVSTLTIQRTQQEDSAVYLCASSFTGGELGYGYTFGSGTRLTVV.

This sequence joins TRBV19 and TRBJ2-1; 8 bases are shared with TRBD2. There are 17 residues in the CDR3. V shed 7 bases, J shed 2 bases, and the junction held 13 bases outside the gene matches. CDR1 LNHDA and CDR2 SQIVND come from the germline V gene (reference sequence). The CDR3 region is CASTDPGRGGAYNEQFF. In DNA form, the CDR3 reads TGTGCCAGTACCGACCCCGGCCGGGGGGGCGCCTACAATGAGCAGTTCTTC.

The chain employs TRBV3-1 (or the pseudogene TRBV3-2) and TRBJ1-1, with D perhaps matching TRBD1 (5 bases). Germline values: CDR1 LGHDT, CDR2 YNNKEL (reference sequence). The V end was cut by 5 bases, the J end by 7 bases, with 11 bases between. This CDR3 spans 12 amino acids. The DNA for the CDR3 is TGTGCCAGCAGCAAGGACGACAGTGAAGCTTTCTTT. Translated: CASSKDDSEAFF.

The rearrangement links TRBV19 to TRBJ1-5; D unresolved. The germline V and J ends were trimmed by 4 bases and 0 bases, with 13 bases remaining between them. CDR1 and CDR2 from the germline V gene are LNHDA and SQIVND (reference sequence). This CDR3 is built from 16 residues. CDR3 bases: TGTGCCAGTAGTACACTGACACTCTATAGCAATCAGCCCCAGCATTTT. Its protein product is CASSTLTLYSNQPQHF.